These 20 T cell receptor beta chains were sequenced from one sample in a study. TCRdb recomputed calls from the RT-PCR reads with MiXCR, one row per CDR3 protein. Among around 700,000 distinct CDR3 sequences, 14% were seen once, and the ten largest hold 3% to 4.5%. Sequencing used memory CD4+ T cells from blood. These receptors all come from a female donor in good health, serving as a healthy control.

Ten or more counts support this clonotype. CDR3 coding DNA: TGTGCCAGCAGCTTAACCGGAGCGGCCGGGAGGATGGAGACCCAGTACTTC. Amino acids: CASSLTGAAGRMETQYF. The chain couples TRBV7-3 to TRBJ2-5, with 7 bases aligning to TRBD2. Germline loops: CDR1 SGHTA, CDR2 FQGTGA. The CDR3 spans 17 residues. Trimming removed 0 bases from V and 5 bases from J; junction bases left unmatched: 12.

The V gene is TRBV10-3, the J gene TRBJ1-3; D unresolved. This CDR3 has 15 amino acids. The V and J ends lost 10 bases and 10 bases respectively, with 26 bases between them. Germline-derived CDR1 and CDR2 are ENHRY and SYGVKD. The CDR3 DNA reads TGTGCCACCTTAAGAGAGACGGGAGGTCGCGGGACCATATATTTT. It codes for CATLRETGGRGTIYF.

The chain's CDR3 is CASSSNIQGAGANVLTF. The CDR3 DNA sequence: TGCGCCAGCAGCTCAAATATACAGGGAGCTGGGGCCAACGTCCTGACTTTC. This sequence joins TRBV5-1 and TRBJ2-6; maybe TRBD1 (6 bases). The CDR3 covers 17 residues. V lost 3 bases and J lost 2, with 15 bases in between. Germline assignment: CDR1 SGHRS and CDR2 YFSETQ.

This clonotype was observed many times. The chain links TRBV6-5 to TRBJ2-5, with D perhaps matching TRBD1 or TRBD2 (5 bases each). V was cut by 4 bases and J by 4 bases, with 16 bases left in between. Germline CDR1 and CDR2: MNHEY and SVGAGI. The CDR3 extends over 15 amino acids. DNA for the CDR3: TGTGCCAGCAGTTCTCGTGGGGACCCCTTAGAGACCCAGTACTTC. This translates into CASSSRGDPLETQYF.

This clonotype was counted a few times. The chain joins TRBV28 to TRBJ2-4; D is uncertain. V dropped 3 bases and J dropped 8 bases, with 5 bases sitting between them. This CDR3 has 11 amino acids. Germline CDR1 MDHEN, CDR2 SYDVKM. In DNA, the CDR3 is TGTGCCAGCAGTTTCTCGGACATTCAGTACTTC. Amino acid sequence: CASSFSDIQYF.

This clonotype was observed a handful of times. The V and J genes are TRBV30 and TRBJ2-7; TRBD2 matches 7 bases. The CDR3 is made up of 12 amino acids. Germline values: CDR1 GTSNPN, CDR2 SVGIG (reference sequence). J gave up 3 bases and V 4 bases, and 3 bases lay outside the gene matches. This CDR3 is CAWTGGIYEQYF. In DNA, the CDR3 is TGTGCCTGGACCGGGGGGATCTACGAGCAGTACTTC. Filled out from reference TRBV30 and TRBJ2-7, the complete variable domain reads SQTIHQWPATLVQPVGSPLSLECTVEGTSNPNLYWYRQAAGRGLQLLFYSVGIGQISSEVPQNLSASRPQDRQFILSSKKLLLSDSGFYLCAWTGGIYEQYFGPGTRLTVT.

In this sample, this clonotype turned up a few times. V usage is TRBV3-1 and J usage is TRBJ2-3; D call uncertain. V was pared by 4 bases and J by 2 bases, with 10 bases between. The CDR3 spans 14 residues. CDR1 and CDR2 (germline): LGHDT, YNNKEL (reference sequence). The CDR3 loop is CASSLGSFTDTQYF. As DNA, the CDR3 is TGTGCCAGCAGCCTAGGGTCCTTCACAGATACGCAGTATTTT.

This clonotype was seen only a few times. CDR3 coding DNA: TGTGCCAGCAAAAGGGGGACAGGGGGCGCGGGCGGGGAGCTGTTTTTT. This translates into CASKRGTGGAGGELFF. The chain is built from TRBV12-3 or TRBV12-4 and TRBJ2-2, with 12 bases lining up with TRBD1. After removal of 7 bases from V and 7 bases from J, the junction contained 10 bases not matched to a gene. The CDR3 is made up of 16 amino acids.

This sequence joins TRBV3-1 and TRBJ2-2, with 11 positions matching TRBD1. The V gene's germline CDR1 is LGHDT and CDR2 YNNKEL (reference sequence). The CDR3 is made up of 16 amino acids. J gave up 5 bases and V 8 bases, and 10 bases lay outside the gene matches. The CDR3 DNA reads TGTGCCAGCGAGGACCCCGGGACAGGGGGTACCGGGGAGCTGTTTTTT. Protein product: CASEDPGTGGTGELFF.

This clonotype occurred a few times. The genes are TRBV6-1 and TRBJ1-2, with 7 nucleotides matching TRBD1. Germline V gene sequence: CDR1 MNHNS, CDR2 SASEGT. The CDR3 sequence is 13 residues long. V shed 6 bases and J 7 bases; nucleotides not matched to a gene: 8. CDR3 in amino acids: CASRPGTDGGYTF. CDR3 nucleotides: TGTGCCAGCAGGCCCGGGACAGACGGTGGCTACACCTTC.

The chain is built from TRBV30 and TRBJ1-4; TRBD1 matches 7 bases. Germline trimming cut 0 bases from V and 7 bases from J; bases unmatched to any gene: 8. The CDR3 loop spans 15 amino acids. The germline CDR1 and CDR2 sequences are GTSNPN and SVGIG (reference sequence). CDR3 in amino acids: CAWSVRTGSGEKLFF. In DNA form, the CDR3 reads TGTGCCTGGAGTGTTCGGACAGGTTCGGGTGAAAAACTGTTTTTT.

This clonotype appeared a single time. CDR3 region: CATKVGDTQYF. As DNA, the CDR3 is TGTGCTACCAAGGTGGGGGATACGCAGTATTTT. This sequence joins TRBV2 and TRBJ2-3; D gene uncertain. Per germline, CDR1 SNHLY and CDR2 FYNNEI. The CDR3 consists of 11 residues.

Only a few counts were recorded for this clonotype. V and J are TRBV19 and TRBJ1-1; D is ambiguous. V was cut by 5 bases and J by 12 bases, with 13 bases left in between. From germline, CDR1 is LNHDA and CDR2 SQIVND (reference sequence). CDR3 size: 11 residues. The CDR3 is CASSGIGRPFF. Here the CDR3 DNA reads TGTGCCAGTAGTGGAATAGGACGGCCTTTCTTT. Full variable domain (remainder filled in from reference TRBV19 and TRBJ1-1): DGGITQSPKYLFRKEGQNVTLSCEQNLNHDAMYWYRQDPGQGLRLIYYSQIVNDFQKGDIAEGYSVSREKKESFPLTVTSAQKNPTAFYLCASSGIGRPFFGQGTRLTVV.

This clonotype was seen more than once but under ten times. The V and J genes are TRBV30 and TRBJ1-1; no reliable D call. The CDR3 loop spans 14 amino acids. CDR1 and CDR2 from the germline V gene are GTSNPN and SVGIG (reference sequence). Trimming shortened V by 0 bases and J by 2 bases, and 10 bases separated the two germline ends. The CDR3 region is CAWSVISTNTEAFF. The CDR3 coding sequence is TGTGCCTGGAGTGTAATCAGTACAAACACTGAAGCTTTCTTT.

This chain connects TRBV19 to TRBJ1-5, with 7 bases aligning to TRBD1. Trimming cost V 7 bases and J 10 bases; bases outside gene matches: 10. The CDR3 contains 13 residues. CDR1 is LNHDA, CDR2 SQIVND, per germline (reference sequence). The CDR3 DNA is TGTGCCAGTACAGGCGGCAGGGGGGGCCCCCAGCATTTT. Translation gives CASTGGRGGPQHF.

This sequence joins TRBV29-1 and TRBJ2-3; a possible D gene is TRBD2 (5 bases). V lost 7 bases, J lost 12 bases, and 17 bases lay in between. CDR1 SQVTM and CDR2 ANQGSEA come from the germline V gene. This CDR3 comprises 11 residues. The chain's CDR3 is CSGRMAGPQYF. The CDR3 DNA is TGCAGCGGACGGATGGCGGGCCCTCAGTATTTT.

The V gene is TRBV20-1, the J gene TRBJ2-1; no reliable D call. V was cut by 7 bases and J by 9 bases, with 22 bases left in between. This CDR3 is 14 amino acids long. CDR1 and CDR2 (germline): DFQATT, SNEGSKA (reference sequence). The CDR3 nucleotides are TGCAGTGTTTCTGACTCCTCCGACCCTGGTGAGCAGTTCTTC. This sequence encodes CSVSDSSDPGEQFF.

This clonotype has only a few counts. V usage is TRBV29-1 and J usage is TRBJ1-4; 7 bases line up with TRBD1. The CDR3 has 14 residues. Germline-derived CDR1 and CDR2 are SQVTM and ANQGSEA. Trimming took 4 bases from V and 2 from J; bases not matched to a gene: 4. CDR3 protein: CSVGGGVTNEKLFF. The CDR3 DNA is TGCAGCGTTGGAGGGGGCGTGACTAATGAAAAACTGTTTTTT. Looking up the rest from reference TRBV29-1 and TRBJ1-4 gives the full variable domain: SAVISQKPSRDICQRGTSLTIQCQVDSQVTMMFWYRQQPGQSLTLIATANQGSEATYESGFVIDKFPISRPNLTFSTLTVSNMSPEDSSIYLCSVGGGVTNEKLFFGSGTQLSVL.

This clonotype was seen a handful of times. The rearrangement uses TRBV3-1 and TRBJ1-1, with D unresolved. Germline loops: CDR1 LGHDT, CDR2 YNNKEL (reference sequence). This CDR3 comprises 14 residues. V gave up 1 base and J gave up 3 bases, with 9 bases separating them. CDR3 protein: CASSQGIGHTEAFF. The CDR3 DNA reads TGTGCCAGCAGCCAAGGTATTGGGCACACTGAAGCTTTCTTT.

The genes are TRBV3-1 and TRBJ1-2; tentatively, D is TRBD1 (6 bases). The germline V and J ends were trimmed by 3 bases and 1 base, with 9 bases remaining between them. Germline V CDR1 and CDR2: LGHDT, YNNKEL (reference sequence). The CDR3 runs 14 residues. The CDR3 bases are TGTGCCAGCAGCCAGGGACACAGTAACTATGGCTACACCTTC. Translating gives CASSQGHSNYGYTF.